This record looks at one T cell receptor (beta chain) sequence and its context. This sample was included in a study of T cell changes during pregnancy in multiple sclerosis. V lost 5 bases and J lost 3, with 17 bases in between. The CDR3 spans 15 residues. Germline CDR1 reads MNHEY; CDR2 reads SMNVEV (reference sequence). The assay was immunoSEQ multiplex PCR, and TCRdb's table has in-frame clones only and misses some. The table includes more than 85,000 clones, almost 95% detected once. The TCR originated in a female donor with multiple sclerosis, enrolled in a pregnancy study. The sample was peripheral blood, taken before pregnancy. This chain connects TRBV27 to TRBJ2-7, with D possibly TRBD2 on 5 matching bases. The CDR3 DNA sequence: TGTGCCAGCAGTCCTAGCCTTGTACCTAGCTACGAGCAGTACTTC. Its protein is CASSPSLVPSYEQYF.